This TCR beta chain originates from a study of T cell responses to AZD1222 COVID-19 vaccine. Findings and limits, study-wide: Most donors were white British and more were female, and clonal diversity was possibly underestimated. Recipients of two AZD1222 doses showed rising Spike-specific TCR breadth and depth. Spike-spanning, vaccine-associated CD4 TCRs were dominant at 160-218 and 743-854.

TCRdb's table, derived via immunoSEQ multiplex PCR, lists solely in-frame clones and lacks some. The sample includes around 130,000 clones, approximately 90% of them seen just once. The CDR3 has 15 amino acids. The V end was cut by 7 bases, the J end by 1 base, with 16 bases between. Per the germline V gene, CDR1 is WNHNN and CDR2 is SYGVQD (reference sequence). A word on this clone: Its target is unknown.

Analyses pooled second doses at about 4 or about 12 weeks. This specimen was peripheral blood, taken 28 days after the second AZD1222 dose. The receptor was isolated from an adult who received the AZD1222 COVID-19 vaccine. J is TRBJ2-5 and V is TRBV10-1; D might be TRBD2 (6 bases). The DNA for the CDR3 is TGCGCCAGCATAGAACCGACTAGACTCCAAGAGACCCAGTACTTC. It is translated as CASIEPTRLQETQYF.